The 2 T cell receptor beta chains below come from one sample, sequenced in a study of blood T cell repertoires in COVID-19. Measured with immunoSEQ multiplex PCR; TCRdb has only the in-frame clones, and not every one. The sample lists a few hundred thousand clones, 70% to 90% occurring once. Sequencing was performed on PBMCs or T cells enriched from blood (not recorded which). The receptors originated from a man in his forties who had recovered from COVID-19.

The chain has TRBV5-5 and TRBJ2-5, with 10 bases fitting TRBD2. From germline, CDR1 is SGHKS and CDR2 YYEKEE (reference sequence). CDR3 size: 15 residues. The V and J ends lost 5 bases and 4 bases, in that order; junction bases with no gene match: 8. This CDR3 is CASSSSGSSSETQYF. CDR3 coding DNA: TGTGCCAGCAGTTCTAGCGGGAGTAGTTCAGAGACCCAGTACTTC. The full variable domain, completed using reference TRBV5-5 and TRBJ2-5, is DAGVTQSPTHLIKTRGQQVTLRCSPISGHKSVSWYQQVLGQGPQFIFQYYEKEERGRGNFPDRFSARQFPNYSSELNVNALLLGDSALYLCASSSSGSSSETQYFGPGTRLLVL.

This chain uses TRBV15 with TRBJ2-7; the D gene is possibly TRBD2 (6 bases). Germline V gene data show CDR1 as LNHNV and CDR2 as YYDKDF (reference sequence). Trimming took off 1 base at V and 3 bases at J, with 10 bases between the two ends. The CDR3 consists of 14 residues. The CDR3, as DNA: TGTGCCACCAGCAGAGGAGGCGGGATCTACGAGCAGTACTTC. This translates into CATSRGGGIYEQYF. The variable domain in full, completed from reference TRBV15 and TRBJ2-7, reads DAMVIQNPRYQVTQFGKPVTLSCSQTLNHNVMYWYQQKSSQAPKLLFHYYDKDFNNEADTPDNFQSRRPNTSFCFLDIRSPGLGDTAMYLCATSRGGGIYEQYFGPGTRLTVT.